These 15 T cell receptor beta chains originate from one sample sequenced in a study of T-cell reconstitution after alpha-beta-depleted transplantation in children. Preparation of the TCRbeta library involved a method that used unique molecular identifiers. TCRdb reprocessed the PCR reads with MiXCR, giving one entry per CDR3 protein. This table holds about 500,000 distinct CDR3 sequences, about 31% found once. The specimen comprised PBMCs from the stem cell graft donor, sampled from the stem cell graft. Receptors originate from a human donor who donated a stem cell graft to a child with aplastic anemia.

This clonotype was seen a handful of times. V and J are TRBV5-1 and TRBJ2-3; D remains unclear. V shed 4 bases and J shed 1 base, with 10 bases lying between them. CDR1 is SGHRS, CDR2 YFSETQ, per germline. CDR3 size: 14 residues. The CDR3 here is CASSLPAGTDTQYF. CDR3 nucleotide sequence: TGCGCCAGCAGCCTACCTGCGGGCACAGATACGCAGTATTTT.

In its sample, this clonotype was seen a few times. The DNA of the CDR3 is TGCAGTGCCTTACCGGGACGCCGGAAGGAAAAACTGTTTTTT. Its translation: CSALPGRRKEKLFF. The rearrangement links TRBV20-1 to TRBJ1-4; weak D call: TRBD1 (5 bases). V was cut by 6 bases and J by 8 bases, with 19 bases left in between. Germline CDR1 reads DFQATT; CDR2 reads SNEGSKA (reference sequence). The CDR3 totals 14 residues.

The chain employs TRBV9 and TRBJ2-2; TRBD2 matches 8 bases. With V trimmed by 0 bases and J by 6 bases, 4 bases remained unmatched. CDR1 and CDR2 (germline): SGDLS, YYNGEE. CDR3 size: 15 residues. Here the CDR3 reads CASSVGQRESGELFF. The CDR3 DNA reads as TGTGCCAGCAGCGTAGGCCAGCGGGAGTCCGGGGAGCTGTTTTTT.

This clonotype has a handful of counts. V is TRBV29-1 and J is TRBJ1-5, with D possibly TRBD1 on 6 matching bases. Looked up from germline, CDR1 is SQVTM and CDR2 is ANQGSEA. V lost 7 bases to trimming and J lost 6 bases, with 16 bases between them. The CDR3 has 13 amino acids. The CDR3 nucleotides are TGCAGCGCCCGAACAGGGTCGGGTCAGCCCCAGCATTTT. Protein sequence: CSARTGSGQPQHF. Filled out from reference TRBV29-1 and TRBJ1-5, the complete variable domain reads SAVISQKPSRDICQRGTSLTIQCQVDSQVTMMFWYRQQPGQSLTLIATANQGSEATYESGFVIDKFPISRPNLTFSTLTVSNMSPEDSSIYLCSARTGSGQPQHFGDGTRLSIL.

The chain joins TRBV4-3 to TRBJ1-1; 7 nucleotides agree with TRBD1. The CDR3 totals 15 residues. Trimming removed 1 base from V and 2 bases from J; junction bases left unmatched: 4. The germline CDR1 and CDR2 sequences are LGHNA and YSLEER. The CDR3 DNA reads TGCGCCAGCAGCCAAGTCGGGACAGACAACACTGAAGCTTTCTTT. This sequence encodes CASSQVGTDNTEAFF.

V gene TRBV4-1 combines with J gene TRBJ1-2; 10 positions match TRBD1. Germline V gene data show CDR1 as MGHRA and CDR2 as YSYEKL. This CDR3 has 17 residues. The V segment lost 8 bases and the J segment 4 bases; nucleotides outside the gene matches: 16. In nucleotides, the CDR3 is TGCGCCAGCCCAAACAGGACAGGGGGGGATGGAGGCTATGGCTACACCTTC. Residues: CASPNRTGGDGGYGYTF.

This clonotype was detected only a few times. The chain has TRBV29-1 and TRBJ2-1; 7 positions agree with TRBD1. The CDR3 is 13 residues long. V lost 4 bases and J lost 5; bases outside the gene matches: 5. Germline CDR1 SQVTM, CDR2 ANQGSEA. The CDR3 DNA follows: TGCAGCGTTGGACAGGGTTACGACAATGAGCAGTTCTTC. Its translation: CSVGQGYDNEQFF.

The gene calls are TRBV30 and TRBJ2-1; tentatively, D is TRBD1 (6 bases). V gave up 4 bases and J gave up 4 bases, with 14 bases separating them. CDR3 size: 14 residues. The germline V gene encodes CDR1 GTSNPN and CDR2 SVGIG (reference sequence). CDR3 sequence: CAWKGQNAYNEQFF. CDR3 bases: TGTGCCTGGAAGGGACAAAACGCATACAATGAGCAGTTCTTC. Supplemented by reference TRBV30 and TRBJ2-1, the full variable domain reads SQTIHQWPATLVQPVGSPLSLECTVEGTSNPNLYWYRQAAGRGLQLLFYSVGIGQISSEVPQNLSASRPQDRQFILSSKKLLLSDSGFYLCAWKGQNAYNEQFFGPGTRLTVL.

This clonotype has a handful of counts. The chain links TRBV29-1 to TRBJ2-1; the match to TRBD2 covers 7 bases. V was pared by 6 bases and J by 0 bases, with 8 bases of the junction left unmatched. The CDR3 covers 15 residues. Germline V gene sequence: CDR1 SQVTM, CDR2 ANQGSEA. In DNA form, the CDR3 reads TGCAGCGTAGCAGCGGGACCTAGCTCCTACAATGAGCAGTTCTTC. Translating it yields CSVAAGPSSYNEQFF.

This clonotype was detected a few times. The chain joins TRBV6-6 to TRBJ2-1; D perhaps matches TRBD2 (6 bases). V dropped 8 bases and J dropped 5 bases, with 13 bases sitting between them. This CDR3 is built from 13 residues. CDR1 and CDR2 from the germline V gene are MNHNY and SVGAGI (reference sequence). The CDR3 loop reads CASQTGEDNEQFF. In DNA form, the CDR3 reads TGTGCCAGCCAAACGGGAGAGGACAATGAGCAGTTCTTC.

This clonotype was observed a handful of times. The chain uses TRBV7-2 and TRBJ2-1; 7 positions match TRBD1. Per germline, CDR1 SGHTA and CDR2 FQGNSA. The CDR3 consists of 14 residues. V lost 7 bases and J lost 8; bases outside the gene matches: 11. The CDR3 reads CASNPSGTVDEQFF. CDR3 coding DNA: TGTGCCAGCAACCCCTCTGGGACAGTCGATGAGCAGTTCTTC.

This clonotype showed up just a few times. In DNA form, the CDR3 reads TGTGCCAGCAGTTTAGGACAGGGGTTTCGGGGGCCCCAGCATTTT. Its translation is CASSLGQGFRGPQHF. The V call is TRBV28, the J call TRBJ1-5; 9 bases match TRBD1. Germline loops: CDR1 MDHEN, CDR2 SYDVKM. This CDR3 has 15 residues. J lost 9 bases, V lost 2 bases, and 8 bases had no gene match.

This clonotype turned up a few times. This rearrangement joins TRBV29-1 to TRBJ2-5, with TRBD2 identical over 11 bases. The CDR3 spans 15 residues. V dropped 6 bases and J dropped 3; count of bases not matched to a gene: 9. In germline, CDR1 is SQVTM, CDR2 ANQGSEA. The CDR3 protein is CSVAPGTSGEETQYF. DNA for the CDR3: TGCAGCGTAGCACCAGGGACTAGCGGCGAAGAGACCCAGTACTTC.

The sample holds a few counts of this clonotype. The chain links TRBV29-1 to TRBJ1-1; 8 bases map to TRBD1. Looked up from germline, CDR1 is SQVTM and CDR2 is ANQGSEA. Trimming removed 6 bases from V and 1 base from J; junction bases left unmatched: 4. The CDR3 extends over 13 amino acids. Here the CDR3 reads CSVADRGNTEAFF. The CDR3 DNA sequence: TGCAGCGTCGCAGACAGGGGGAACACTGAAGCTTTCTTT.

This sequence joins TRBV12-3 or TRBV12-4 and TRBJ2-7; 10 bases align to TRBD2. CDR3 size: 16 residues. V lost 1 base and J lost 1; bases outside the gene matches: 4. CDR3 in amino acids: CASSLVSGRTSYEQYF. CDR3 DNA sequence: TGTGCCAGCAGTTTAGTTAGCGGGAGGACATCCTACGAGCAGTACTTC.